The clone carrying this T cell receptor beta chain ranks as large. The sample is drawn from a study of metastatic and nonmetastatic thyroid tumors. TCRdb re-analyzed the PCR reads using MiXCR. The data hold around 30,000 clones, with around 20% observed a single time. This CDR3 is built from 13 residues. Germline-derived CDR1 and CDR2 are MNHEY and SMNVEV (reference sequence). Deletions cut 5 bases from V and 1 base from J, with 8 bases between. Patients underwent thyroid surgery, and none had received any treatment before it. The V call is TRBV27, the J call TRBJ1-2; no reliable D call. The sample comprised blood. The TCR was taken from a female donor with papillary thyroid cancer or a benign thyroid nodule (not recorded which). Some clones in this sample may be carry-over from other donors' samples. The CDR3 loop reads CASSPEGNYGYTF. DNA of the CDR3: TGTGCCAGCAGTCCTGAGGGTAACTATGGCTACACCTTC.